The entry below describes one T cell receptor (beta chain). These data are taken from a study of PD-L1 blockade in urothelial cancer. Whole-study context: The study started patients on atezolizumab in the mid-2010s, giving 1,200 mg intravenously every 3 weeks.

CDR1 and CDR2 (germline): SGHDT, YYEEEE. This CDR3 contains 16 residues. V trimming: 0 bases; J trimming: 6 bases; junction bases outside the gene matches: 9. Repertoires were generated with immunoSEQ multiplex PCR, while TCRdb's copy carries only in-frame clones and drops some. The sample records 35,000 to 50,000 clones, around nine tenths being singletons. Sequencing used PBMCs, obtained around atezolizumab (anti-PD-L1) treatment. The TCR originated in a woman in her sixties or seventies with urothelial cancer. The chain links TRBV5-6 to TRBJ2-3; the match to TRBD2 covers 8 bases. Here the CDR3 reads CASSLAGGVNRDTQYF. The CDR3 bases are TGTGCCAGCAGCTTGGCCGGGGGGGTGAATAGGGATACGCAGTATTTT.